This T cell receptor beta chain was recorded in a study of blood T cells in healthy people across ages (dated by TCRdb to between 2014 and 2016). At the level of the whole study: In model experiments, roughly one uniquely barcoded TCR beta cDNA molecule per two T cells was captured by template switching. The study analyzed two additional independent replicas of 1 million unique cDNA reads from the same blood draw for two donors, one aged 18 to 30 and one aged 80 or older. Donors were grouped into four age groups: young (average roughly 16 years), middle-aged (39), aged (roughly 67) and long-lived (just over 80). Age-related changes in TCR beta repertoire diversity were measured in the study by deep sequencing normalized with unique cDNA molecular identifiers. The paper as a whole reports these results and caveats: Observed TCR beta diversity per million T cells fell roughly linearly with age, and a significant reduction was already apparent by age around 36. Because the CMV infection status of the donors was unknown, age-related changes in expanded clonotypes may potentially have been confounded. The long-lived group showed more naive CD4+ T cells, fewer expanded clones and increased TCR diversity than the aged group, suggesting age selection. Bulk unsorted PBMC profiling prevented conclusive comparison of naive and antigen-experienced compartments. Estimates of total diversity from one million sequenced T cells were regarded as lower bounds and underestimates. A strong correlation was found between observed TCR beta diversity and the percentage of naive T cells measured by flow cytometry.

The germline V gene gives CDR1 as SGHDN and CDR2 as FVKESK. From its cysteine to its phenylalanine, the CDR3 spans 15 amino acids. CDR3 DNA is the only sequence kept; it has 45 bases, read in frame from the first base. This clonotype has just a few counts. Its antigen is unknown. Base-call qualities are not available, and no considerably larger clone is one nucleotide away. Libraries were constructed by 5' RACE. TCRdb shows the sequencer as Illumina HiSeq 2500. A second PCR of 7 to 11 cycles was run with a J-beta primer mix and a sample-barcoded 5' primer. A unique molecular identifier was introduced onto each TCR beta cDNA molecule by a template-switch 5' adaptor carrying 12 random nucleotides. Each sample yielded at least 2.5 million CDR3-containing paired-end reads. The Mint cDNA synthesis kit, primed by a TRBC-specific oligonucleotide, was used to synthesize first-strand cDNA from all RNA. Following uracil-DNA glycosylase treatment, all cDNA underwent a first 18-cycle PCR with the universal primers M1SS and BC2_uni_R. The authors' pipeline ran thus. Normalization of each sample was performed by random selection of 1 million high-quality reads, each carrying a distinct molecular identifier. Reads sharing molecular identifiers were discarded rather than binned into consensus sequences. MiTCR, set to a Q25 quality threshold and the strictest error-elimination algorithm, was used for CDR3 identification, clonotype clustering and error correction. A nonparametric unseen species model with Euler transformation was used to estimate a lower bound on total TCR beta diversity. Starting from the raw public reads, TCRdb applied fastp trimming at Q25, assembled clones with MiXCR and retained in-frame beta chains. Records with the same CDR3 protein are collapsed into one entry carrying the most frequent genes and DNA. The V and J calls were not made by the authors but by TCRdb's processing. Within this sample are 780,000 or so distinct CDR3 sequences, with 25% of them counted one time only. The biggest ten clones account for roughly 3.8% of the sample.

The donors were 40 or so Caucasian individuals from Russia, aged roughly 6 to 90 years, who were systemically healthy. Each donor gave approximately 9.4 milliliters of peripheral blood, drawn into EDTA-treated Vacutainer tubes. PBMCs were isolated by Ficoll-Paque density-gradient centrifugation, with at least 6 million obtained per sample. Trizol reagent was used to extract total RNA from the PBMCs, yielding at least 5.5 micrograms per sample. For every donor, flow cytometry on a PBMC aliquot measured the percentage of naive CD45RAhigh/CD27high T cells. This sample was shared with a second study, whose subject was T cells of mothers and their children. The second study reports: Nine systemically healthy Caucasian individuals, comprising three mothers and their six children, were included as donors. cDNA synthesis used all of the extracted RNA, with around 1.5 ug of RNA in each 15 ul reaction. In the second PCR, the M1S primer added sample barcodes and 2-4 random nucleotides. Over 8.5 million TCR beta CDR3 reads came from each mother, compared with millions of reads from each child. Thymic selection similarly shapes TCR recombination output in related and unrelated pairs, with minor effect from inherited differences. Normalized repertoire overlap in related mother-child pairs was always slightly higher than in unrelated mother-child pairs, but the difference was never significant. With a sensitivity of approximately 93 clones per million clonotypes, no persistent microchimeric T cell clones were detected. The study used deep NGS to compare TCR beta repertoires of mothers and children, seeking features distinguishing related mother-child pairs from unrelated individuals. On average, the children were around 11 +/- 4 years old, while the mothers were around 42 +/- 4 years old. After adapter ligation with NEBNext reagents, the libraries were sequenced on Illumina HiSeq 2000 with 100+100 nt paired-end reads. To prevent cross-contamination, the mother and child libraries were prepared one month apart and sequenced in separate runs. Each donor had between about 450,000 and 2,100,000 distinct TCR beta clonotypes identified. Naive TCR beta clonotypes were estimated from low-frequency clonotypes matched to each donor's FACS-determined naive share, without sorting.

What was sequenced was blood. Recombination linked TRBV14 to TRBJ2-5, with 8 junctional bases fitting TRBD1. The end of the DNA aligns better with TRBJ2-7, so the J call may be wrong. The source of this sequence is a boy aged 5-17 years in good health. The CDR3: CASSHGQGNALEQYF. The DNA is TGTGCCAGCAGCCACGGACAGGGAAACGCTCTCGAGCAGTACTTC.